This T cell receptor beta chain derives from a study of blood T cell repertoires in COVID-19. Study-level information: PBMCs, B-cell-depleted T cells, or T cells were the source of the cDNA or gDNA that made up the material.

The V segment lost 9 bases and the J segment 3 bases; nucleotides outside the gene matches: 1. The CDR3 totals 11 residues. In Seattle, patients joined the study during active infection and were tracked longitudinally. Using immunoSEQ multiplex PCR, the repertoire was profiled, and TCRdb retains in-frame clones only, with some absent. The sample has around 130,000 clones, roughly 90% seen once; the top ten hold over 2%. This clonotype was obtained from a human donor with COVID-19, enrolled during active disease. The donor label of this sample is uncertain. Sequenced sample: peripheral blood. The chain has TRBV12-3 or TRBV12-4 and TRBJ1-2; 7 nucleotides match TRBD1. The CDR3 DNA is TGTGCCAGTCAGGGGGACTATGGCTACACCTTC. Protein product: CASQGDYGYTF.